The clone carrying this T cell receptor (beta chain) has ten or more counts. V was clipped by 1 base and J by 4 bases, with 16 bases between them. The length of the CDR3 is 16 residues. The V gene's germline CDR1 is SGHTA and CDR2 FQGNSA. TCRdb reprocessed the RT-PCR reads with MiXCR, giving one entry per CDR3 protein. Of around 700,000 distinct CDR3 sequences in the sample, over 12% are singletons; the top ten hold roughly 3.9%. This TCR was sampled from a female donor in good health, serving as a healthy control. The sequencing sample was made of memory CD4+ T cells from blood. This sequence joins TRBV7-2 and TRBJ2-5; tentative D call: TRBD1 (5 bases). The CDR3 sequence: CASSLVGQSPPETQYF. CDR3 nucleotides: TGTGCCAGCAGCTTAGTCGGACAAAGTCCTCCAGAGACCCAGTACTTC.